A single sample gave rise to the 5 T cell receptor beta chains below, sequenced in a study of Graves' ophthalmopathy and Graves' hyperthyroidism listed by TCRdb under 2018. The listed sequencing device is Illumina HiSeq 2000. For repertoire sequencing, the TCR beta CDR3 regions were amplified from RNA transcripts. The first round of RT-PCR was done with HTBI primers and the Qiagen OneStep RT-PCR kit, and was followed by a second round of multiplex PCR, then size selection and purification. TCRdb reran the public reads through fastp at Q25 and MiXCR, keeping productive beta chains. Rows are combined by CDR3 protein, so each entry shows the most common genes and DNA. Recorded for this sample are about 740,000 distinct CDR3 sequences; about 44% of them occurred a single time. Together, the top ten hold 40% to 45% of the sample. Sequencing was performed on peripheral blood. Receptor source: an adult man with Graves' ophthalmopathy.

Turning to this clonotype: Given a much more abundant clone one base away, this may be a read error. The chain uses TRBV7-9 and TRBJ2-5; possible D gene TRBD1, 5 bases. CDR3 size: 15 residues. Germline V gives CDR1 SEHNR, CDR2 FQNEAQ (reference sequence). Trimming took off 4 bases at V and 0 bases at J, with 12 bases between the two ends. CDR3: CASSSGAGYQETQYF. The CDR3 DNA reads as TGTGCCAGCAGCTCAGGAGCAGGGTACCAAGAGACCCAGTACTTC.

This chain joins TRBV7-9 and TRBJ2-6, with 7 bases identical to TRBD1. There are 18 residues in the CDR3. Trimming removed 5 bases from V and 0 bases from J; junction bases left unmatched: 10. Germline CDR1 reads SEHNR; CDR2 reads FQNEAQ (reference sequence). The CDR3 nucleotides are TGTGCCAGCAGCGGACCGGGACAGAGCTTCTCTGGGGCCAACGTCCTGACTTTC. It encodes CASSGPGQSFSGANVLTF.

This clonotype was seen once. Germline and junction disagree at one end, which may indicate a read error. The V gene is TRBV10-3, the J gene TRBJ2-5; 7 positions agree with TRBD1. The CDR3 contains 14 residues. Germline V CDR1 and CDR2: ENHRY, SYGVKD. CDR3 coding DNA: TGTGCCAGCAGCTGGACAGGCCCTGAAGAAACCCAGTACTTC. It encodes CASSWTGPEETQYF.

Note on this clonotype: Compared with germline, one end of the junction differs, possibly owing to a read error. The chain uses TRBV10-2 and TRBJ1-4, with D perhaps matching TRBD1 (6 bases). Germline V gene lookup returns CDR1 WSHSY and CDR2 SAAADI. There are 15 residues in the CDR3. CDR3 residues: CASSYSGRTAEKLFF. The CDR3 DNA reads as TGTGCCAGCAGTTACTCGGGGAGGACAGCCGAAAAACTGTTTTTT.

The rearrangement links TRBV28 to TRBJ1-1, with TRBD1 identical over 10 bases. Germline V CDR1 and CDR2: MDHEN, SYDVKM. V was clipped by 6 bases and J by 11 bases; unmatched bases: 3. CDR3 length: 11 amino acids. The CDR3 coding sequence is TGTGCCAGCAGCTGGGGACAGGGGGCTTTCTTT. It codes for CASSWGQGAFF.